This section outlines one T cell receptor (beta chain) sequence together with its context. The sample belongs to a study of cytomegalovirus exposure and HLA in healthy donors. Both 60 Vbeta primers and 13 Jbeta primers went into the PCR. TCRdb's table, derived via immunoSEQ multiplex PCR, lists solely in-frame clones and lacks some. The sample includes roughly 92,000 clones, approximately 80% of them seen just once. This CDR3 comprises 13 residues. From germline, CDR1 is LNHDA and CDR2 SQIVND (reference sequence). V was clipped by 5 bases and J by 1 base, with 8 bases between them. The material sequenced was PBMCs. This chain uses TRBV19 with TRBJ2-5; D call uncertain. The clonotype was recovered from a woman aged 50 to 60 in good health and CMV-seropositive. This CDR3 reads CASSFSVQETQYF. In DNA, the CDR3 is TGTGCCAGTAGTTTCAGCGTCCAAGAGACCCAGTACTTC. The entire variable domain, with the rest obtained from reference TRBV19 and TRBJ2-5, is as follows: DGGITQSPKYLFRKEGQNVTLSCEQNLNHDAMYWYRQDPGQGLRLIYYSQIVNDFQKGDIAEGYSVSREKKESFPLTVTSAQKNPTAFYLCASSFSVQETQYFGPGTRLLVL.